These 11 T cell receptor beta chains were sequenced from one sample in a study of breast tumors, draining lymph nodes, adjacent tissues. Breast cancer patients provided tissue from their axillary draining lymph nodes. A single record per CDR3 protein comes from TCRdb applying MiXCR to the multiplex PCR reads. The sample lists some 200,000 distinct CDR3 sequences, approximately 31% occurring once. The specimen was axillary lymph node tissue. Every receptor here comes from a female donor with breast cancer. Some clones in this sample may be carry-over from other donors' samples.

This clonotype was detected a few times. Germline is not matched at one junction end, which may reflect a read error. The V gene is TRBV12-3 or TRBV12-4, the J gene TRBJ1-6; D is ambiguous. This CDR3 is built from 13 residues. DNA for the CDR3: TGTGCCGGCAGTCCTCAGAGGATTCCACCCCTCCACTTT. Amino acid sequence: CAGSPQRIPPLHF.

Note on this clonotype: A much larger clone lies one base from this, so it may be a read error. V usage is TRBV20-1 and J usage is TRBJ2-1; D is uncertain. The CDR3 has 11 amino acids. CDR1 is DFQATT and CDR2 is SNEGSKA in the germline V gene (reference sequence). The CDR3 protein is CSAGMLDEQSF. CDR3 coding DNA: TGCAGTGCAGGGATGCTCGATGAGCAGTCCTTC.

This clonotype has more than one count but fewer than ten. A read error may explain this, as a much larger clone is one base away. The rearrangement uses TRBV6-6 and TRBJ1-2, with D possibly being TRBD1 (5 bases). There are 11 residues in the CDR3. The germline gives CDR1 MNHNY, CDR2 SVGAGI (reference sequence). Trimming removed 5 bases from V and 10 bases from J, with 11 bases in between. The CDR3 nucleotides are TGTGCCAGCAGTCGGGACTTTGACTACACCTTC. This sequence encodes CASSRDFDYTF.

A note on this clonotype: At one end the junction does not follow the germline gene, possibly because of a read error. The chain joins TRBV19 to TRBJ2-7; a weak D match, TRBD2 (6 bases). Germline V lookup: CDR1 LNHDA, CDR2 SQIVND (reference sequence). This CDR3 region has 15 residues. The CDR3 DNA reads as TGTGTCAGTAGTATAGGAGGGTCGGATTTTTTCGAGCAGTACTTC. Protein product: CVSSIGGSDFFEQYF.

This clonotype was seen ten or more times. This sequence joins TRBV6-5 and TRBJ1-2; D is unclear. CDR1 and CDR2 (germline): MNHEY, SVGAGI. The length of the CDR3 is 12 residues. V lost 5 bases and J lost 6, with 10 bases in between. The CDR3 DNA is TGTGCCAGCAGTGGGTCAGAGGATGGCTACACCTTC. As protein: CASSGSEDGYTF.

This clonotype was seen ten or more times. The chain has TRBV20-1 and TRBJ2-5; tentative D call: TRBD2 (5 bases). The V gene's germline CDR1 is DFQATT and CDR2 SNEGSKA (reference sequence). The CDR3 has 12 residues. V gave up 3 bases and J gave up 4 bases, with 9 bases separating them. CDR3 region: CSASLRGETQYF. CDR3 DNA: TGCAGTGCTAGTTTACGGGGAGAGACCCAGTACTTC.

This clonotype was recorded at least ten times. This rearrangement joins TRBV5-4 to TRBJ1-2; 8 bases map to TRBD1. The CDR3 sequence is 14 residues long. Germline V gene lookup returns CDR1 SGHNT and CDR2 YYREEE (reference sequence). V lost 2 bases, J lost 8 bases, and 8 bases stayed unmatched. The CDR3 here is CASSFFGQGDGYTF. The CDR3 DNA follows: TGTGCCAGCAGCTTCTTCGGACAGGGTGACGGCTACACCTTC.

This clonotype appeared a few times. A much larger clone sits a single nucleotide away, making a read error possible. The gene calls are TRBV20-1 and TRBJ2-5; no reliable D call. Germline V lookup: CDR1 DFQATT, CDR2 SNEGSKA (reference sequence). The CDR3 is 12 residues long. The CDR3 protein is CSAIRAQETPYF. CDR3 DNA: TGCAGTGCTATCCGAGCCCAAGAGACCCCGTACTTC.

This clonotype was found a few times. A much larger clone lies one base from this, so it may be a read error. This chain links TRBV7-2 with TRBJ1-3; D not resolved. Trimming shortened V by 1 base and J by 5 bases, and 15 bases separated the two germline ends. Germline CDR1 and CDR2: SGHTA and FQGNSA. This CDR3 comprises 16 residues. The CDR3 coding sequence is TGTGCCAGCAGCTTAGATCGGTGGAAGACTAGAAACACCATATATTTT. Its protein is CASSLDRWKTRNTIYF.

This clonotype has more than one count but fewer than ten. CDR3: CASSPSDRAYEQYF. The CDR3 DNA is TGTGCCAGCAGTCCCTCGGACAGGGCCTACGAGCAGTACTTC. V and J are TRBV6-5 and TRBJ2-7, with 8 bases fitting TRBD1. V dropped 5 bases and J dropped 2; count of bases not matched to a gene: 5. Germline assignment: CDR1 MNHEY and CDR2 SVGAGI. The CDR3 runs 14 residues.

V and J are TRBV6-1 and TRBJ2-1; 13 bases match TRBD2. V lost 6 bases to trimming and J lost 4 bases; unmatched junction nucleotides: 3. Germline CDR1 MNHNS, CDR2 SASEGT. This CDR3 spans 15 amino acids. The CDR3 DNA sequence: TGTGCCAGCAGGGAGACTAGCGGGGGGTACAATGAGCAGTTCTTC. This translates into CASRETSGGYNEQFF.